Following are 17 T cell receptor beta chains from one sample sequenced in a study of blood T cell repertoires in COVID-19. Produced via immunoSEQ multiplex PCR; TCRdb's table is partial and in-frame only. The sample contains approximately 180,000 clones, approximately 83% of which appear only once. The specimen sequenced was peripheral blood. The receptors were sampled from a human donor with active or convalescent COVID-19. The donor label of this sample is uncertain.

This rearrangement joins TRBV7-2 to TRBJ2-3, with 10 bases aligning to TRBD1. The CDR3 covers 15 residues. V shed 4 bases, J shed 4 bases, and the junction held 5 bases outside the gene matches. Germline V lookup: CDR1 SGHTA, CDR2 FQGNSA. The CDR3 loop reads CASSSPGQGPDTQYF. CDR3 coding DNA: TGTGCCAGCAGCTCCCCGGGACAGGGGCCAGATACGCAGTATTTT.

This rearrangement joins TRBV10-3 to TRBJ2-2; tentative D call: TRBD2 (6 bases). The CDR3 runs 16 residues. The V end lost 0 bases, the J end lost 1 base, and 9 bases lay between the germline ends. The germline gives CDR1 ENHRY, CDR2 SYGVKD. CDR3 region: CAISESGLMNTGELFF. The CDR3 DNA reads as TGTGCCATCAGTGAGTCGGGACTCATGAACACCGGGGAGCTGTTTTTT.

This rearrangement joins TRBV5-6 to TRBJ1-5; 8 bases are a match to TRBD1. V shed 4 bases and J 4 bases; nucleotides not matched to a gene: 1. This CDR3 is 13 amino acids long. Germline CDR1 SGHDT, CDR2 YYEEEE. The CDR3 reads CASSTGGNQPQHF. Written as DNA, the CDR3 is TGTGCCAGCAGCACAGGGGGGAATCAGCCCCAGCATTTT.

The rearrangement joins TRBV27 to TRBJ2-7; tentative D call: TRBD2 (7 bases). CDR1 and CDR2 from the germline V gene are MNHEY and SMNVEV (reference sequence). The CDR3 runs 16 residues. The V gene lost 2 bases and the J gene lost 6 bases, with 20 bases spanning the gap. In nucleotides, the CDR3 is TGTGCCAGCAGTTTAAGAGGCAGGGGAGGGTTGCTCGAGCAGTACTTC. Its protein product is CASSLRGRGGLLEQYF.

The count of this clone is one. V gene TRBV24-1 combines with J gene TRBJ2-2; D remains ambiguous. Germline loops: CDR1 KGHDR, CDR2 SFDVKD. The CDR3 has 13 amino acids. Trimming removed 4 bases at V and 7 bases at J, with 9 bases between. The CDR3 here is CATSEERIGELFF. The CDR3 DNA reads as TGTGCCACCAGTGAAGAGAGGATCGGGGAGCTGTTTTTT.

The chain employs TRBV6-1 and TRBJ2-5; 8 bases line up with TRBD2. V shed 3 bases and J 1 base; nucleotides not matched to a gene: 16. The CDR3 is made up of 19 amino acids. Germline-derived CDR1 and CDR2 are MNHNS and SASEGT. The CDR3 spells CASSEEGRGLEVGQETQYF. The CDR3 region has the DNA TGTGCCAGCAGTGAGGAAGGGAGGGGACTAGAGGTAGGCCAAGAGACCCAGTACTTC.

The chain has TRBV6-5 and TRBJ1-6, with 7 positions matching TRBD1. The CDR3 loop spans 13 amino acids. Germline CDR1 reads MNHEY; CDR2 reads SVGAGI. With V trimmed by 10 bases and J by 6 bases, 6 bases remained unmatched. CDR3 region: CATGQVPNSPLHF. For the CDR3, the DNA is TGTGCCACCGGACAGGTCCCTAATTCACCCCTCCACTTT.

This rearrangement joins TRBV9 to TRBJ2-3; 10 bases are a match to TRBD2. Per germline, CDR1 SGDLS and CDR2 YYNGEE. The CDR3 consists of 17 residues. The V and J ends lost 0 bases and 5 bases, in that order; junction bases with no gene match: 9. CDR3 residues: CASSVEASGGAGDTQYF. The CDR3 DNA reads TGTGCCAGCAGCGTAGAGGCCAGCGGGGGGGCGGGAGATACGCAGTATTTT.

This sequence joins TRBV28 and TRBJ2-7; D might be TRBD1 (6 bases). The CDR3 runs 12 residues. CDR1 and CDR2 (germline): MDHEN, SYDVKM. Trimming cost V 6 bases and J 3 bases, with 9 bases left between them. The CDR3 loop reads CASSDRIYEQYF. The CDR3 nucleotides are TGTGCCAGCAGCGACAGGATCTACGAGCAGTACTTC.

V gene TRBV5-4 combines with J gene TRBJ2-5; D is ambiguous. Per the germline V gene, CDR1 is SGHNT and CDR2 is YYREEE (reference sequence). This CDR3 region has 14 residues. The V end was cut by 5 bases, the J end by 3 bases, with 14 bases between. CDR3 DNA: TGTGCCAGCAGTCTAGGTACACGGGAAGAGACCCAGTACTTC. Its protein product is CASSLGTREETQYF.

This clone was seen just once. The rearrangement uses TRBV19 and TRBJ2-1; a possible D gene is TRBD2 (6 bases). The germline V and J ends were trimmed by 10 bases and 0 bases, with 13 bases remaining between them. The CDR3 consists of 14 residues. The germline V gene encodes CDR1 LNHDA and CDR2 SQIVND (reference sequence). The CDR3 spells CATERGGSYNEQFF. For the CDR3, the DNA is TGTGCCACCGAACGGGGAGGCTCCTACAATGAGCAGTTCTTC.

The J gene is TRBJ2-1, the V gene TRBV2; TRBD1 agrees at 10 bases. Per the germline V gene, CDR1 is SNHLY and CDR2 is FYNNEI. V was clipped by 5 bases and J by 12 bases; unmatched bases: 7. CDR3 length: 13 residues. The DNA of the CDR3 is TGTGCCAGCAGTAGACAGGGGGCGCTCGGGCAGTTCTTC. Protein: CASSRQGALGQFF.

V is TRBV11-2 and J is TRBJ1-5; no firm D call. CDR1 and CDR2 from the germline V gene are SGHAT and FQNNGV. The CDR3 is 15 amino acids. With 0 bases removed from V and 1 base from J, the gap between germline ends came to 7 bases. CDR3 protein: CASSLDTGSNQPQHF. As DNA, the CDR3 is TGTGCCAGCAGCTTAGATACCGGGAGCAATCAGCCCCAGCATTTT.

In this sample, this clone turned up once. This chain connects TRBV27 to TRBJ1-2; D gene unclear. Germline values: CDR1 MNHEY, CDR2 SMNVEV (reference sequence). The CDR3 sequence is 13 residues long. V lost 8 bases, J lost 8 bases, and 18 bases lay in between. The CDR3 coding sequence is TGTGCCAGCGGCGAGGGCGGGAGGTTCGGCTACACCTTC. Translated: CASGEGGRFGYTF.

V and J are TRBV27 and TRBJ1-3; D uncertain. V was trimmed by 3 bases and J by 4 bases, leaving 10 bases between them. The germline V gene has CDR1 MNHEY and CDR2 SMNVEV (reference sequence). CDR3 length: 14 amino acids. The CDR3 region has the DNA TGTGCCAGCAGTTTGAGGGTACCGGGAAACACCATATATTTT. Its protein is CASSLRVPGNTIYF.

This CDR3 is CASSLGQGAGELFF. As DNA, the CDR3 is TGTGCCAGCAGCTTGGGACAGGGGGCCGGGGAGCTGTTTTTT. The J gene is TRBJ2-2, the V gene TRBV7-9, with 11 bases aligning to TRBD1. The CDR3 is 14 amino acids. V lost 3 bases to trimming and J lost 6 bases; unmatched junction nucleotides: 0. Germline V gene lookup returns CDR1 SEHNR and CDR2 FQNEAQ (reference sequence).

This chain uses TRBV30 with TRBJ2-2; 12 nucleotides align to TRBD2. Germline V CDR1 and CDR2: GTSNPN, SVGIG (reference sequence). Germline trimming cut 0 bases from V and 1 base from J; bases unmatched to any gene: 12. CDR3 length: 20 amino acids. CDR3 nucleotides: TGTGCCTGGAGTGTACCCCACCTAGCGGGAGGGCCGGGGAACACCGGGGAGCTGTTTTTT. Its translation: CAWSVPHLAGGPGNTGELFF.